This entry concerns a single T cell receptor (beta chain). Antigen unknown. Profiling relied on immunoSEQ multiplex PCR, and the TCRdb table lists in-frame clones only, not all of them. The sample holds 90,000 to 140,000 clones; 85% to 90% are singletons and the top ten take 44%. The CDR3 runs 15 residues. Germline V CDR1 and CDR2: SGHAT, FQNNGV. Trimming cost V 8 bases and J 4 bases, with 18 bases left between them. These data originate in a study of T cell responses to AZD1222 COVID-19 vaccine. Study-wide results and limits: Donors were mostly white British, more females; clonal diversity possibly underestimated. Repertoire sampling was restricted to post-peak T cell response timepoints. Per reports, nearly half of all spike-specific TCRs target regions that are unmutated in variants.

Combined were second doses at about 4 or about 12 weeks. The V gene is TRBV11-2, the J gene TRBJ2-1; possibly TRBD2 for D (6 bases). The TCR originated in an adult who received the AZD1222 COVID-19 vaccine. The material sequenced was peripheral blood, taken 28 days after the second AZD1222 dose. The CDR3 sequence is CASGSLRGNYNEQFF. CDR3 in DNA: TGTGCCAGCGGGTCGTTGCGGGGTAATTACAATGAGCAGTTCTTC.